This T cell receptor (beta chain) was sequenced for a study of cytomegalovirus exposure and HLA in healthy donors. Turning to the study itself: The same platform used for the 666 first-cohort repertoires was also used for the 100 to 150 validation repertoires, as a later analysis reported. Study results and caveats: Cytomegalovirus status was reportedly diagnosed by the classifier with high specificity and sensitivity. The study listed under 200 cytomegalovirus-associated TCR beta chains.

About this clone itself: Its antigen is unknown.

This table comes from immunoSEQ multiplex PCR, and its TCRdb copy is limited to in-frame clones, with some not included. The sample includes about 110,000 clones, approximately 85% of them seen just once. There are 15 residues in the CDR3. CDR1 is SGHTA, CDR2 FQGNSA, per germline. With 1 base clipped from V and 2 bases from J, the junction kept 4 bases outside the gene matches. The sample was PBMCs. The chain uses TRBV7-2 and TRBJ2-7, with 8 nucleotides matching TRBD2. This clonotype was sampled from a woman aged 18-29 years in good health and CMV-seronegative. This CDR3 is CASSLVIGGAYEQYF. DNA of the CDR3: TGTGCCAGCAGCTTAGTAATCGGGGGGGCCTACGAGCAGTACTTC.